Listed below are T cell receptor beta chains from one sample, sequenced in a study of cytomegalovirus exposure and HLA in healthy donors. Sequencing used immunoSEQ multiplex PCR; TCRdb keeps in-frame clones, though not all of them. Of about 360,000 clones in the sample, about nine tenths are singletons; the top ten hold over 0.75%. Sequences were obtained from PBMCs. These receptors all stem from a woman aged 18-30 years in good health and CMV-seronegative. CDR3s include the opening cysteine and the closing phenylalanine or tryptophan. The order of the fields is V gene, clone size, D gene, J gene, CDR3 protein, CDR3 DNA. D genes are given only for firm matches. Only part of the rows carry a size: once, few, many, or a class if the clone is expanded.

TRBV5-4	.	TRBD1	TRBJ2-1	CASSGGVSGQVNEQFF	TGTGCCAGCAGCGGGGGTGTGTCGGGACAGGTAAATGAGCAGTTCTTC
TRBV28	.	.	TRBJ1-1	CASSFGRGSTEAFF	TGTGCCAGCAGTTTTGGCAGGGGATCCACTGAAGCTTTCTTT
TRBV4-1	.	TRBD2	TRBJ2-1	CASSPGTSGYNEQFF	TGCGCCAGCAGTCCGGGGACTAGCGGATACAATGAGCAGTTCTTC
TRBV5-1	.	.	TRBJ2-1	CASSPQDPYNEQFF	TGCGCCAGCAGTCCCCAGGATCCCTACAATGAGCAGTTCTTC
TRBV28	.	TRBD2	TRBJ2-2	CASSSAGAFDGELFF	TGTGCCAGCAGTTCAGCGGGAGCTTTCGACGGGGAGCTGTTTTTT
TRBV4-1	.	.	TRBJ1-1	CASSLHKNTEAFF	TGCGCCAGCAGCCTCCACAAGAACACTGAAGCTTTCTTT
TRBV28	.	TRBD1	TRBJ2-7	CASSFIGDRSYEQYF	TGTGCCAGCAGTTTTATTGGGGACAGATCCTACGAGCAGTACTTC
TRBV13	.	.	TRBJ2-1	CASSFRGYSYNEQFF	TGTGCCAGCAGCTTCCGAGGATACTCCTACAATGAGCAGTTCTTC
TRBV25-1	.	TRBD1	TRBJ2-5	CASTRDRIPETQYF	TGTGCCAGCACCCGGGACAGGATACCAGAGACCCAGTACTTC
TRBV10-3	.	TRBD2	TRBJ2-1	CAISPTSGGNNEQFF	TGTGCCATCAGTCCGACTAGCGGGGGGAACAATGAGCAGTTCTTC
TRBV5-4	.	TRBD1	TRBJ2-7	CASSFRGQGTYEQYF	TGTGCCAGCAGCTTTAGGGGACAGGGCACCTACGAGCAGTACTTC
TRBV30	.	.	TRBJ2-6	CAWRGGAGAGANVLTF	TGTGCCTGGAGAGGAGGGGCTGGAGCTGGGGCCAACGTCCTGACTTTC
TRBV11-2	.	.	TRBJ2-1	CASSSRGGGTYNEQFF	TGTGCCAGCAGCTCCCGGGGAGGCGGTACCTACAATGAGCAGTTCTTC
TRBV29-1	.	.	TRBJ2-6	CSVSTGLSGANVLTF	TGCAGCGTCAGCACAGGGCTCTCCGGGGCCAACGTCCTGACTTTC
TRBV16	.	.	TRBJ2-2	CASSQRSEGTGELFF	TGTGCCAGCAGCCAACGGTCAGAGGGAACCGGGGAGCTGTTTTTT
TRBV15	.	TRBD2	TRBJ2-1	CATSRISGTIGNEQFF	TGTGCCACCAGCAGGATCAGCGGGACGATCGGCAATGAGCAGTTCTTC
TRBV9	.	.	TRBJ2-2	CASSAGFAGITPTGELFF	TGTGCCAGCAGCGCCGGATTTGCGGGGATAACTCCGACCGGGGAGCTGTTTTTT
TRBV30	few	TRBD1	TRBJ1-2	CAWSEGAMSSPTF	TGTGCCTGGAGTGAGGGGGCAATGTCCTCACCCACCTTC
TRBV30	.	.	TRBJ2-5	CAWSQGSQETQYF	TGTGCCTGGAGTCAGGGTTCTCAAGAGACCCAGTACTTC
TRBV19	.	TRBD1	TRBJ1-5	CASSERQGVWNQPQHF	TGTGCCAGTAGTGAACGACAGGGGGTTTGGAATCAGCCCCAGCATTTT
TRBV6-5	.	TRBD2	TRBJ2-1	CASSYSAGGDEQFF	TGTGCCAGCAGTTACTCGGCGGGAGGGGATGAGCAGTTCTTC
TRBV6-5	.	.	TRBJ1-1	CASSYSRHANTEAFF	TGTGCCAGCAGTTACTCGCGGCACGCGAACACTGAAGCTTTCTTT
TRBV28	once	.	TRBJ2-1	CASSSQVLVNEQFF	TGTGCCAGCAGTTCCCAGGTTCTGGTCAATGAGCAGTTCTTC
TRBV7-8	.	TRBD2	TRBJ2-3	CASSVTSGGKDTQYF	TGTGCCAGCAGCGTGACTAGCGGGGGGAAGGATACGCAGTATTTT
TRBV29-1	.	TRBD1	TRBJ1-2	CSVSHSFRQGSYGYTF	TGCAGCGTCTCCCATTCCTTCAGACAGGGATCATATGGCTACACCTTC
TRBV6-1	.	TRBD1	TRBJ1-2	CASRNRDRESGGYTF	TGTGCCAGCAGAAACCGGGACAGGGAGTCGGGTGGCTACACCTTC
TRBV28	.	.	TRBJ2-5	CASSGDTTQETQYF	TGTGCCAGCAGTGGGGACACTACACAAGAGACCCAGTACTTC